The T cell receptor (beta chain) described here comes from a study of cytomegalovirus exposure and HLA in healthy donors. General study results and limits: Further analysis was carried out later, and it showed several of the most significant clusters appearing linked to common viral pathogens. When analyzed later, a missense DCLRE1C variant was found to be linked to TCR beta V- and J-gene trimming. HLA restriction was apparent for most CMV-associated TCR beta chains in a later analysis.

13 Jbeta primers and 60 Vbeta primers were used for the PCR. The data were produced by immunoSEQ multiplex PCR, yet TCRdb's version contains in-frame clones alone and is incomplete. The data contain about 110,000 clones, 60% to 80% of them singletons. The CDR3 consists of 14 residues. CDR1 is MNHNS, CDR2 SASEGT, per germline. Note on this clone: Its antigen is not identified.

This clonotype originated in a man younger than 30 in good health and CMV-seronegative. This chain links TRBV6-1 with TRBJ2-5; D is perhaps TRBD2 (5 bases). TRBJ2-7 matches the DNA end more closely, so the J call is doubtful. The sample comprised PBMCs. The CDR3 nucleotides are TGTGCCAGCAGTGATGGAGGAAAATCCTACGAGCAGTACTTC. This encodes CASSDGGKSYEQYF.